The source of this T cell receptor (beta chain) is a study of human CD8 memory T cell subsets. Production of TCR beta libraries used UMI-labeled 5' RACE as the method. TCRdb reworked the 5' RACE reads into one entry per CDR3 protein, no DNA. The record lists about 6,000 distinct CDR3 sequences, of which the ten most abundant hold more than 25%. Measured by frequency, this clonotype is medium-sized (0.01 to 0.1%). This CDR3 spans 13 amino acids. Germline V lookup: CDR1 DFQATT, CDR2 SNEGSKA (reference sequence). The chain recombines TRBV20-1 with TRBJ2-1; TCRdb calls TRBD2, which cannot be checked without DNA. The sample consisted of CD8+ effector memory T cells (TEM) sorted from PBMCs. Subset meaning: effector memory CD8 T cells, CCR7- CD45RO+ CD95+. The sequence was obtained from a human donor in good health. CDR3 sequence reads: CSARWLADNEQFF.